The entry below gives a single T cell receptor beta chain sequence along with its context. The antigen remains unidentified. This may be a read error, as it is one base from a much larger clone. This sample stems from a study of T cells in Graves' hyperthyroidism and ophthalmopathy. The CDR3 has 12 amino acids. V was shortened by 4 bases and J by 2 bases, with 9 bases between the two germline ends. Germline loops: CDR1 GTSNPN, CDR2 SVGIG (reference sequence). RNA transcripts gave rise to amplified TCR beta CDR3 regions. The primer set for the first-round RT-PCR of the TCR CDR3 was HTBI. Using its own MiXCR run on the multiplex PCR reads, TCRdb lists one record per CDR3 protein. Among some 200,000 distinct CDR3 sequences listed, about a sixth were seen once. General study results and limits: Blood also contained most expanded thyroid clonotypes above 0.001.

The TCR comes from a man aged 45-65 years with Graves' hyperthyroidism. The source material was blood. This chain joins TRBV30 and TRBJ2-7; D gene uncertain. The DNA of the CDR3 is TGTGCCTGGAACGACGTCCCCTACGAGCAGTACTTC. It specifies CAWNDVPYEQYF.